These 24 T cell receptor beta chains originate from one sample sequenced in a study of cytomegalovirus exposure and HLA in healthy donors (dated by TCRdb to the late 2010s). The library was made by the immunoSEQ multiplex PCR assay. A mixture of 60 forward primers for TCR Vbeta segments and 13 reverse primers for TCR Jbeta segments was used in the multiplex PCR. Not all clones reach the TCRdb copy of this immuneACCESS table, which keeps in-frame sequences only. Checked studies attribute under half of the gap to unresolved V genes and leave the rest unexplained. For this sample there are around 110,000 clones; approximately 81% appear just once. Of the sample, approximately 2.2% falls within the top ten clones. Input material: PBMCs. All receptors come from a man aged 25-45 years in good health and CMV-seronegative.

CDR3 loop: CASSIGTTNTEAFF. The CDR3 DNA is TGTGCCAGTAGTATAGGGACAACGAACACTGAAGCTTTCTTT. The chain is built from TRBV19 and TRBJ1-1, with TRBD1 as a possible D gene (5 bases). Germline loops: CDR1 LNHDA, CDR2 SQIVND (reference sequence). This CDR3 has 14 amino acids. The germline V and J ends were trimmed by 1 base and 1 base, with 7 bases remaining between them.

V and J are TRBV2 and TRBJ1-4; possibly TRBD1 for D (5 bases). The V gene's germline CDR1 is SNHLY and CDR2 FYNNEI. The V end lost 6 bases, the J end lost 3 bases, and 11 bases lay between the germline ends. This CDR3 comprises 14 residues. The CDR3: CASRADSSNEKLFF. For the CDR3, the DNA is TGTGCCAGCAGGGCTGACAGTTCTAATGAAAAACTGTTTTTT.

The genes are TRBV4-1 and TRBJ1-1, with a weak D call TRBD1 (6 bases). V dropped 4 bases and J dropped 6 bases, with 18 bases sitting between them. The CDR3 loop spans 15 amino acids. The germline V gene encodes CDR1 MGHRA and CDR2 YSYEKL. As DNA, the CDR3 is TGCGCCAGCAGCCTCGATCGGGGGGCGCGGGCTGAAGCTTTCTTT. Its translation: CASSLDRGARAEAFF.

The chain links TRBV19 to TRBJ1-2; 7 bases are a match to TRBD1. The CDR3 totals 15 residues. Germline trimming cut 7 bases from V and 10 bases from J; bases unmatched to any gene: 18. Germline CDR1 and CDR2: LNHDA and SQIVND (reference sequence). CDR3 sequence reads: CASTRVGTEGGYYTF. CDR3 DNA sequence: TGTGCCAGTACCCGGGTTGGGACAGAGGGGGGATACTACACCTTC.

This clone was seen a handful of times. The V call is TRBV28, the J call TRBJ2-7, with D possibly TRBD2 on 5 matching bases. CDR1 MDHEN and CDR2 SYDVKM come from the germline V gene. The V end lost 6 bases, the J end lost 4 bases, and 10 bases lay between the germline ends. The CDR3 loop spans 12 amino acids. The CDR3 sequence is CASSSSWYEQYF. CDR3 DNA sequence: TGTGCCAGCAGCTCTAGCTGGTACGAGCAGTACTTC. Based on the CDR3 plus reference TRBV28 and TRBJ2-7, the full variable domain is DVKVTQSSRYLVKRTGEKVFLECVQDMDHENMFWYRQDPGLGLRLIYFSYDVKMKEKGDIPEGYSVSREKKERFSLILESASTNQTSMYLCASSSSWYEQYFGPGTRLTVT.

The chain has TRBV14 and TRBJ1-6; D gene uncertain. The CDR3 has 12 residues. Germline values: CDR1 SGHDN, CDR2 FVKESK. V lost 3 bases and J lost 9, with 6 bases in between. The CDR3 sequence: CASSQHGSPLHF. The CDR3 DNA is TGTGCCAGCAGCCAGCACGGTTCACCCCTCCACTTT. The complete variable domain, with remaining parts taken from reference TRBV14 and TRBJ1-6, reads EAGVTQFPSHSVIEKGQTVTLRCDPISGHDNLYWYRRVMGKEIKFLLHFVKESKQDESGMPNNRFLAERTGGTYSTLKVQPAELEDSGVYFCASSQHGSPLHFGNGTRLTVT.

J is TRBJ1-4 and V is TRBV30, with a weak D call TRBD1 (6 bases). The germline gives CDR1 GTSNPN, CDR2 SVGIG (reference sequence). The CDR3 is 13 amino acids. V lost 4 bases to trimming and J lost 8 bases, with 14 bases between them. The DNA for the CDR3 is TGTGCCTGGACCCCGGCAGGGGTGGAAAAACTGTTTTTT. Residues: CAWTPAGVEKLFF.

The chain carries TRBV4-1 and TRBJ1-1; 8 bases match TRBD1. In germline, CDR1 is MGHRA, CDR2 YSYEKL. The CDR3 has 17 amino acids. V shed 0 bases and J 6 bases; nucleotides not matched to a gene: 12. CDR3 sequence (DNA): TGCGCCAGCAGCCAAGAGGGTTACCAACAGGGGGTCCCTGAAGCTTTCTTT. This gives the protein CASSQEGYQQGVPEAFF.

V usage is TRBV19 and J usage is TRBJ1-2; a possible D gene is TRBD1 (6 bases). V was trimmed by 6 bases and J by 6 bases, leaving 14 bases between them. The CDR3 runs 13 residues. The germline CDR1 and CDR2 sequences are LNHDA and SQIVND (reference sequence). The CDR3 loop reads CASRMGQGNGYTF. The CDR3 DNA reads as TGTGCCAGTAGAATGGGTCAGGGGAATGGCTACACCTTC.

This chain uses TRBV27 with TRBJ2-1; 14 nucleotides agree with TRBD2. This CDR3 is 13 amino acids long. J gave up 9 bases and V 8 bases, and 3 bases lay outside the gene matches. Germline CDR1 reads MNHEY; CDR2 reads SMNVEV (reference sequence). The CDR3 spells CASGLAGGGEQFF. The CDR3 DNA sequence: TGTGCCAGCGGACTAGCGGGAGGTGGTGAGCAGTTCTTC.

This rearrangement joins TRBV30 to TRBJ2-7; 10 bases agree with TRBD1. CDR3 length: 14 residues. Germline V gene data show CDR1 as GTSNPN and CDR2 as SVGIG (reference sequence). The trim removed 4 bases at V and 4 bases at J, leaving 7 bases unmatched. Here the CDR3 reads CAWTAGTGAYEQYF. CDR3 nucleotide sequence: TGTGCCTGGACCGCCGGGACAGGGGCTTACGAGCAGTACTTC.

This clone was seen a single time. The V gene is TRBV9, the J gene TRBJ2-1; 8 nucleotides align to TRBD2. This CDR3 is built from 17 residues. The germline V gene encodes CDR1 SGDLS and CDR2 YYNGEE. Trimming removed 3 bases from V and 0 bases from J; junction bases left unmatched: 8. CDR3 amino acids: CASSGGGLAGSYNEQFF. CDR3 bases: TGTGCCAGCAGCGGCGGGGGGCTAGCGGGCTCCTACAATGAGCAGTTCTTC.

The V gene is TRBV2, the J gene TRBJ2-7, with 8 bases that match TRBD2. V was pared by 6 bases and J by 2 bases, with 9 bases of the junction left unmatched. CDR3 length: 15 residues. Germline CDR1 is SNHLY and CDR2 is FYNNEI. The CDR3 DNA follows: TGTGCCAGCAGCACCAATAGCGGGAAAACCTACGAGCAGTACTTC. It specifies CASSTNSGKTYEQYF.

V usage is TRBV19 and J usage is TRBJ2-2, with TRBD1 identical over 8 bases. Germline loops: CDR1 LNHDA, CDR2 SQIVND (reference sequence). With 6 bases clipped from V and 1 base from J, the junction kept 4 bases outside the gene matches. The CDR3 is 15 residues long. The CDR3 sequence: CASRGGTGNTGELFF. The CDR3, as DNA: TGTGCCAGTAGGGGCGGGACAGGGAACACCGGGGAGCTGTTTTTT.

The chain couples TRBV29-1 to TRBJ2-7; 11 bases match TRBD1. Germline CDR1 is SQVTM and CDR2 is ANQGSEA. This CDR3 spans 13 amino acids. V dropped 7 bases and J dropped 4; count of bases not matched to a gene: 6. Written as DNA, the CDR3 is TGCAGCGCCCTCGGACAGGGGGCGTACGAGCAGTACTTC. It codes for CSALGQGAYEQYF.

Here the CDR3 DNA reads TGCGCCAGCAGCTTGGGCCTGAACCTAGCGGGGGGCGATAAGTACTTC. Its translation: CASSLGLNLAGGDKYF. V and J are TRBV5-1 and TRBJ2-5; 11 bases align to TRBD2. Germline V gene sequence: CDR1 SGHRS, CDR2 YFSETQ. The CDR3 has 16 residues. J lost 12 bases, V lost 0 bases, and 13 bases had no gene match.

The chain uses TRBV28 and TRBJ2-5; 8 positions match TRBD1. The J call may be faulty, since TRBJ2-7 better matches the DNA end. The CDR3 extends over 15 amino acids. CDR1 and CDR2 from the germline V gene are MDHEN and SYDVKM. Here the CDR3 reads CASSLRTGKGYEQYF. CDR3 sequence (DNA): TGTGCCAGCAGTCTCCGGACAGGGAAAGGGTACGAGCAGTACTTC.

The rearrangement uses TRBV14 and TRBJ2-5; 12 bases line up with TRBD1. The CDR3 has 15 residues. Germline V CDR1 and CDR2: SGHDN, FVKESK. V gave up 4 bases and J gave up 5 bases; unmatched junction bases: 5. CDR3: CASSPRDRGPETQYF. In DNA, the CDR3 is TGTGCCAGCAGCCCCCGGGACAGGGGGCCGGAGACCCAGTACTTC. Based on the CDR3 plus reference TRBV14 and TRBJ2-5, the full variable domain is EAGVTQFPSHSVIEKGQTVTLRCDPISGHDNLYWYRRVMGKEIKFLLHFVKESKQDESGMPNNRFLAERTGGTYSTLKVQPAELEDSGVYFCASSPRDRGPETQYFGPGTRLLVL.

The rearrangement links TRBV30 to TRBJ2-1; TRBD2 agrees at 10 bases. CDR3 length equals 14 residues. The J segment lost 9 bases and the V segment lost 4 bases, leaving 9 bases of the junction unmatched. From germline, CDR1 is GTSNPN and CDR2 SVGIG (reference sequence). In nucleotides, the CDR3 is TGTGCCTGGAAGTTGCTAGCGGGGGCGGGTGAGCAGTTCTTC. This translates into CAWKLLAGAGEQFF.

This clone was recorded only once. This chain connects TRBV6-5 to TRBJ2-7; 9 bases map to TRBD1. Germline CDR1 MNHEY, CDR2 SVGAGI. V shed 6 bases and J 6 bases; nucleotides not matched to a gene: 9. This CDR3 region has 14 residues. DNA of the CDR3: TGTGCCAGCAGGTCTACGGGACAGGGTACCGAGCAGTACTTC. It is translated as CASRSTGQGTEQYF.

The V gene is TRBV15, the J gene TRBJ2-3, with D tentatively TRBD2 (5 bases). V was pared by 5 bases and J by 4 bases, with 10 bases between. CDR1 LNHNV and CDR2 YYDKDF come from the germline V gene (reference sequence). The CDR3 extends over 13 amino acids. The CDR3 bases are TGTGCCACCAGCGAGGGAGTTGCAGATACGCAGTATTTT. This encodes CATSEGVADTQYF.

This clone was observed a single time. V is TRBV5-1 and J is TRBJ1-2, with a possible D match to TRBD1 (6 bases). The CDR3 runs 13 residues. The ends were cut back, 0 bases at V and 8 bases at J, with 11 bases in the middle. The germline V gene encodes CDR1 SGHRS and CDR2 YFSETQ. The CDR3: CASSLEIGTGYTF. CDR3 DNA: TGCGCCAGCAGCTTGGAAATCGGGACAGGCTACACCTTC. Full variable domain (missing parts from reference TRBV5-1 and TRBJ1-2): KAGVTQTPRYLIKTRGQQVTLSCSPISGHRSVSWYQQTPGQGLQFLFEYFSETQRNKGNFPGRFSGRQFSNSRSEMNVSTLELGDSALYLCASSLEIGTGYTFGSGTRLTVV.

This clone appeared a few times. V and J are TRBV2 and TRBJ1-6, with D hard to call. Germline CDR1 SNHLY, CDR2 FYNNEI. Deletions cut 7 bases from V and 5 bases from J, with 9 bases between. The CDR3 covers 13 residues. The CDR3 nucleotides read TGTGCCAGCAAACCGCAGAATAATTCACCCCTCCACTTT. Its protein product is CASKPQNNSPLHF. The full variable domain, in which reference TRBV2 and TRBJ1-6 provide the parts outside the CDR3, is EPEVTQTPSHQVTQMGQEVILRCVPISNHLYFYWYRQILGQKVEFLVSFYNNEISEKSEIFDDQFSVERPDGSNFTLKIRSTKLEDSAMYFCASKPQNNSPLHFGNGTRLTVT.

The chain is built from TRBV6-5 and TRBJ1-2; no firm D call. In germline, CDR1 is MNHEY, CDR2 SVGAGI. V was cut by 7 bases and J by 7 bases, with 19 bases left in between. The CDR3 has 14 amino acids. DNA for the CDR3: TGTGCCAGCACCCCCTACACCGGTTCGGGTGGCTACACCTTC. Translation gives CASTPYTGSGGYTF.